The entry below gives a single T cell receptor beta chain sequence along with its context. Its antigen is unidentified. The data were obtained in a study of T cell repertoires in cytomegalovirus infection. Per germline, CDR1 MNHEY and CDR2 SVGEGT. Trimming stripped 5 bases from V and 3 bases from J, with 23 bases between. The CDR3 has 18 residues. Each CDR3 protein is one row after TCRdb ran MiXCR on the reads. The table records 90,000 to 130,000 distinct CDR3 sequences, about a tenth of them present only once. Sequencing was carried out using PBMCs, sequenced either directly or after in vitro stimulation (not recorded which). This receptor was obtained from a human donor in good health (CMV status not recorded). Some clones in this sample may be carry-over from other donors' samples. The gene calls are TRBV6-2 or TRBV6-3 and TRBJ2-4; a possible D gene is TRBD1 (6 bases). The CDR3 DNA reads TGTGCCAGCAGTGGCCCGAATACAGGGTCTTATGTCAAAAACATTCAGTACTTC. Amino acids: CASSGPNTGSYVKNIQYF.